The 14 T cell receptor beta chains listed next were all sequenced from one sample in a study of PD-1 blockade in classical Hodgkin lymphoma. Libraries were prepared by immunoSEQ multiplex PCR; TCRdb keeps only in-frame clonotypes and omits some of them. Of about 64,000 clones listed, under 95% are singletons. Time point here: cycle 4 day 1 (C4D1), after 6 weeks of nivolumab. Every patient was affected by relapse after autologous stem cell transplantation, while exposure to brentuximab vedotin was not uniform. Source: peripheral blood mononuclear cells (PBMCs), taken before the fourth cycle of nivolumab. The receptors were gathered from a human donor with classical Hodgkin lymphoma.

The chain employs TRBV10-1 and TRBJ2-3; TRBD2 agrees at 9 bases. Germline V gives CDR1 WNHNN, CDR2 SYGVQD (reference sequence). The CDR3 is made up of 15 amino acids. With V trimmed by 6 bases and J by 0 bases, 4 bases remained unmatched. The CDR3 coding sequence is TGCGCCAGCAGGGAAGCGGGGGGAAGCACAGATACGCAGTATTTT. Translating it yields CASREAGGSTDTQYF.

The rearrangement joins TRBV12-5 to TRBJ1-3; D is possibly TRBD1 (6 bases). Trimming took off 5 bases at V and 3 bases at J, with 14 bases between the two ends. Germline V gene lookup returns CDR1 LGHNT and CDR2 FRNRAP. CDR3 size: 15 residues. The CDR3 loop is CASGTHGGLGNTIYF. The CDR3 DNA reads as TGTGCTAGTGGTACCCACGGGGGCCTTGGAAACACCATATATTTT.

This sequence joins TRBV4-1 and TRBJ1-5; 8 nucleotides match TRBD1. The CDR3 is made up of 15 amino acids. Germline assignment: CDR1 MGHRA and CDR2 YSYEKL. After removal of 0 bases from V and 4 bases from J, the junction contained 2 bases not matched to a gene. DNA for the CDR3: TGCGCCAGCAGCCAAGATCGACAGGGGAATCAGCCCCAGCATTTT. Translating gives CASSQDRQGNQPQHF.

The chain is built from TRBV16 and TRBJ2-1; D possibly corresponds to TRBD2 (6 bases). Per the germline V gene, CDR1 is KGHSY and CDR2 is FQNENV. V lost 5 bases, J lost 10 bases, and 24 bases lay in between. The CDR3 consists of 16 residues. CDR3 bases: TGTGCCAGCAGCAACGCTCGGGGGTATGGGCAATGGGAGCAGTTCTTC. Translation gives CASSNARGYGQWEQFF.

The chain couples TRBV7-9 to TRBJ2-5; TRBD1 matches at 12 bases. The CDR3 sequence is 17 residues long. V shed 3 bases and J 5 bases; nucleotides not matched to a gene: 10. Germline V CDR1 and CDR2: SEHNR, FQNEAQ (reference sequence). The CDR3: CASSLAGTGGAGETQYF. For the CDR3, the DNA is TGTGCCAGCAGCTTGGCCGGGACAGGGGGCGCTGGGGAGACCCAGTACTTC. Full variable domain (remainder filled in from reference TRBV7-9 and TRBJ2-5): DTGVSQNPRHKITKRGQNVTFRCDPISEHNRLYWYRQTLGQGPEFLTYFQNEAQLEKSRLLSDRFSAERPKGSFSTLEIQRTEQGDSAMYLCASSLAGTGGAGETQYFGPGTRLLVL.

The genes are TRBV27 and TRBJ2-7, with D possibly matching TRBD2 (5 bases). CDR3 length: 12 amino acids. V shed 4 bases and J shed 7 bases, with 11 bases lying between them. Germline V CDR1 and CDR2: MNHEY, SMNVEV (reference sequence). CDR3 sequence reads: CASSWPGREQYF. The CDR3 DNA follows: TGTGCCAGCAGTTGGCCGGGAAGGGAGCAGTACTTC.

This sequence joins TRBV5-1 and TRBJ2-1; TRBD2 might be the D (7 bases). The germline CDR1 and CDR2 sequences are SGHRS and YFSETQ. The CDR3 extends over 13 amino acids. V lost 4 bases and J 10 bases, leaving 15 bases between the germline ends. Here the CDR3 DNA reads TGCGCCAGCAGCACCGGCGGGGGCAGCGAGCAGTTCTTC. Protein sequence: CASSTGGGSEQFF.

A word on this clone: The junction departs from germline at one end; a sequencing error may be responsible. V gene TRBV19 combines with J gene TRBJ2-7; D may be TRBD2 (5 bases). This CDR3 is 13 amino acids long. Germline CDR1 reads LNHDA; CDR2 reads SQIVND (reference sequence). The CDR3 sequence is CASSLEGVTEQYF. In nucleotides, the CDR3 is TGTGCCAGTAGTTTAGAGGGTGTCACGGAGCAGTACTTC.

The chain is built from TRBV7-9 and TRBJ1-1; D unclear. The CDR3 consists of 10 residues. The germline V gene has CDR1 SEHNR and CDR2 FQNEAQ (reference sequence). The V end was cut by 5 bases, the J end by 12 bases, with 10 bases between. For the CDR3, the DNA is TGTGCCAGCAGCCGGGATGCGCCTTTCTTT. Translation gives CASSRDAPFF.

The chain uses TRBV4-2 and TRBJ1-2, with D uncertain. CDR3 size: 17 residues. Between the trimmed V and J ends, which lost 0 bases and 2 bases, there was a span of 16 bases. Germline CDR1 reads LGHNA; CDR2 reads YNFKEQ. As DNA, the CDR3 is TGTGCCAGCAGCCAAGAATCCGGTCTTGCGGGGAACTATGGCTACACCTTC. The encoded protein is CASSQESGLAGNYGYTF.

This chain connects TRBV27 to TRBJ1-1; 8 bases agree with TRBD1. V dropped 7 bases and J dropped 5; count of bases not matched to a gene: 9. The germline CDR1 and CDR2 sequences are MNHEY and SMNVEV (reference sequence). The CDR3 has 14 amino acids. CDR3 bases: TGTGCCAGCAAACTCCAGGGGGCGCGGACTGAAGCTTTCTTT. Its translation: CASKLQGARTEAFF.

The sample holds one count of this clone. The chain has TRBV11-3 and TRBJ2-7, with D perhaps TRBD1 (9 bases). Trimming removed 5 bases at V and 4 bases at J, with 21 bases between. The CDR3 consists of 16 residues. Germline V gene sequence: CDR1 SGHNT, CDR2 YENEEA. The CDR3, as DNA: TGTGCCAGCAGCACCGGGAGGGACAGGGTTGTTTACGAGCAGTACTTC. Translation gives CASSTGRDRVVYEQYF.

The V call is TRBV29-1, the J call TRBJ2-1, with 12 nucleotides matching TRBD2. Germline V gives CDR1 SQVTM, CDR2 ANQGSEA. The junction had 2 bases not matched to a gene; V was cut back by 8 bases and J by 0 bases. The CDR3 has 14 residues. The DNA for the CDR3 is TGCAGCAAACTAGCGGGGGGCTCCTACAATGAGCAGTTCTTC. Protein sequence: CSKLAGGSYNEQFF.

The chain joins TRBV30 to TRBJ1-3; D gene ambiguous. CDR1 GTSNPN and CDR2 SVGIG come from the germline V gene (reference sequence). V lost 2 bases, J lost 4 bases, and 6 bases lay in between. This CDR3 has 12 amino acids. The CDR3 bases are TGTGCCTGGAGTACCGTCGGAAACACCATATATTTT. As protein: CAWSTVGNTIYF.